The 10 T cell receptor beta chains given below trace back to one sample, sequenced in a study of blood T cells in healthy people across ages. Primers used in a second PCR of about 6 to 11 cycles were a sample-barcoded 5' primer and a J-beta primer mix. Using its own MiXCR run on the 5' RACE reads, TCRdb lists one record per CDR3 protein. The sample lists some 1.6 million distinct CDR3 sequences, roughly 32% occurring once. The specimen was blood. The receptors were sampled from a woman aged 25-40 years in good health.

This clonotype has a single count. J is TRBJ2-7 and V is TRBV14; 9 bases line up with TRBD2. J was trimmed by 4 bases and V by 4 bases; bases with no gene match: 8. This CDR3 has 15 amino acids. In germline, CDR1 is SGHDN, CDR2 FVKESK. The CDR3 loop is CASSPERGRVYEQYF. The CDR3, as DNA: TGTGCCAGCAGCCCCGAACGCGGGAGGGTTTACGAGCAGTACTTC.

V gene TRBV12-3 or TRBV12-4 combines with J gene TRBJ1-6; no firm D call. This CDR3 comprises 14 residues. V was cut by 3 bases and J by 3 bases, with 6 bases left in between. The CDR3: CASSLRHYNSPLHF. The DNA for the CDR3 is TGTGCCAGCAGTTTGAGACACTATAATTCACCCCTCCACTTT.

The chain carries TRBV4-1 and TRBJ1-4, with D possibly being TRBD1 (5 bases). V lost 1 base, J lost 1 base, and 10 bases lay in between. There are 16 residues in the CDR3. Germline V gene lookup returns CDR1 MGHRA and CDR2 YSYEKL. CDR3 residues: CASSQGAGRTNEKLFF. In nucleotides, the CDR3 is TGCGCCAGCAGCCAAGGCGCAGGGAGAACTAATGAAAAACTGTTTTTT.

This chain links TRBV7-2 with TRBJ2-2; possible D gene TRBD2, 5 bases. V lost 2 bases, J lost 1 base, and 11 bases lay in between. The CDR3 extends over 16 amino acids. Germline V gene sequence: CDR1 SGHTA, CDR2 FQGNSA. The CDR3 region has the DNA TGTGCCAGCAGCTTACTTCCCAGCGGGAACACCGGGGAGCTGTTTTTT. Translation: CASSLLPSGNTGELFF.

This clonotype was counted many times. J is TRBJ2-1 and V is TRBV7-2, with D unresolved. Germline-derived CDR1 and CDR2 are SGHTA and FQGNSA. The CDR3 spans 16 residues. Trimming took 5 bases from V and 3 from J, leaving 17 bases between them. The CDR3 DNA reads as TGTGCCAGCAGCCAGCTCGGTGGTTTGGTCTACAATGAGCAGTTCTTC. Residues: CASSQLGGLVYNEQFF.

In regard to this clonotype: One end of the junction is discordant with germline, which a read error may explain. The V and J genes are TRBV10-3 and TRBJ1-5; unclear D gene. Germline V gene lookup returns CDR1 ENHRY and CDR2 SYGVKD. CDR3 length: 13 residues. The CDR3 region is CAFSAYSNQPQHF. The CDR3 region has the DNA TGTGCCTTCAGTGCATATAGCAATCAGCCCCAGCATTTT.

As for this clonotype: A junction end diverges from the germline sequence, so it may reflect a read error. The V call is TRBV12-3 or TRBV12-4, the J call TRBJ2-2; TRBD2 aligns across 7 bases. The CDR3 totals 14 residues. This CDR3 is CASSFSGNTGERFF. The DNA of the CDR3 is TGTGCCAGCAGTTTCAGCGGGAACACCGGGGAGCGGTTTTTT.

The chain couples TRBV13 to TRBJ2-1, with 8 bases aligning to TRBD2. The CDR3 covers 16 residues. Germline CDR1 is PRHDT and CDR2 is FYEKMQ (reference sequence). J gave up 0 bases and V 4 bases, and 5 bases lay outside the gene matches. The CDR3 reads CASSWTSYRSYNEQFF. The CDR3 DNA is TGTGCCAGCAGCTGGACTAGCTACCGCTCCTACAATGAGCAGTTCTTC.

This clonotype was seen ten or more times. One junction end does not reproduce the germline sequence, and a read error may be involved. This chain connects TRBV5-1 to TRBJ2-3, with D perhaps matching TRBD1 (6 bases). This CDR3 is built from 14 residues. In germline, CDR1 is SGHRS, CDR2 YFSETQ. The chain's CDR3 is CASSLVGGADTQYF. The CDR3 nucleotides are TGTGCCAGCAGCTTAGTAGGGGGTGCAGATACGCAGTATTTT. The variable domain in full, with the rest retrieved from reference TRBV5-1 and TRBJ2-3, is KAGVTQTPRYLIKTRGQQVTLSCSPISGHRSVSWYQQTPGQGLQFLFEYFSETQRNKGNFPGRFSGRQFSNSRSEMNVSTLELGDSALYLCASSLVGGADTQYFGPGTRLTVL.

The chain is built from TRBV6-1 and TRBJ1-6, with no clear D. CDR3 length equals 18 residues. Germline lookup yields CDR1 MNHNS and CDR2 SASEGT. Between the trimmed V and J ends, which lost 0 bases and 8 bases, there was a span of 20 bases. The CDR3: CASSEAYRATVLHSPLHF. The CDR3 bases are TGTGCCAGCAGTGAAGCGTATAGGGCAACCGTCCTACATTCACCCCTCCACTTT.